This TCR beta chain was sequenced in a study of identical twins. V gave up 1 base and J gave up 5 bases, with 11 bases separating them. CDR1 is SGHAT, CDR2 FQNNGV, per germline. The CDR3 sequence is 14 residues long. Each CDR3 protein gets one entry after TCRdb re-called the 5' RACE reads with MiXCR. In the table there are approximately 410,000 distinct CDR3 sequences, about 18% of which are singletons. The sequence was obtained from a man aged 50-60 years in good health. This chain connects TRBV11-2 to TRBJ2-5; weak D call: TRBD2 (6 bases). The specimen was naive T cells sorted from blood. The CDR3 region is CASSLAAGRETQYF. For the CDR3, the DNA is TGTGCCAGCAGCTTAGCGGCTGGGAGGGAGACCCAGTACTTC. Full variable domain (missing parts from reference TRBV11-2 and TRBJ2-5): EAGVAQSPRYKIIEKRQSVAFWCNPISGHATLYWYQQILGQGPKLLIQFQNNGVVDDSQLPKDRFSAERLKGVDSTLKIQPAKLEDSAVYLCASSLAAGRETQYFGPGTRLLVL.